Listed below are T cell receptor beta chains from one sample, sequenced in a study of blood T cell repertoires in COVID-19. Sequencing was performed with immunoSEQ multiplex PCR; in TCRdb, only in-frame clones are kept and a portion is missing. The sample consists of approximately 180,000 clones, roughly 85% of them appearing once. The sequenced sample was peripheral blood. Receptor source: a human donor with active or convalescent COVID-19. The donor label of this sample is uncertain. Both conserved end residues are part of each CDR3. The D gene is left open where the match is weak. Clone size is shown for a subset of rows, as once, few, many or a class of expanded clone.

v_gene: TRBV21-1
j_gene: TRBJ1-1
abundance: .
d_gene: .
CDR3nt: TGTGCCCCCGGGAACACTGAAGCTTTCTTT
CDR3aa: CAPGNTEAFF

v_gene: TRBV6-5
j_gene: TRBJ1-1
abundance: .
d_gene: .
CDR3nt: TGTGCCAGCAGTTACTCTTTTAGGCGGGTTAGCACTGAAGCTTTCTTT
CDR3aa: CASSYSFRRVSTEAFF

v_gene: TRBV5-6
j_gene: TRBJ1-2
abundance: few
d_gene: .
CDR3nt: TGTGCCAGCAGCTTGCCAGGGAACTATGGCTACACCTTC
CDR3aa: CASSLPGNYGYTF

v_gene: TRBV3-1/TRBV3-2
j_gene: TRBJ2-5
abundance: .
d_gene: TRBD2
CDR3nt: TGTGCCAGCAGCCATTTCTCTAGCGGGAGGCAGCAAGAGACCCAGTACTTC
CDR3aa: CASSHFSSGRQQETQYF

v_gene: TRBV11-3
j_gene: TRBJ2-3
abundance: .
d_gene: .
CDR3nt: TGTGCCAGCAGCTCGGACTCAGATACGCAGTATTTT
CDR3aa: CASSSDSDTQYF

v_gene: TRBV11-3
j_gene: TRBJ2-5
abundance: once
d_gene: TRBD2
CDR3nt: TGTGCCAGCAACAAGCGGGAGGGTGAGACCCAGTACTTC
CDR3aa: CASNKREGETQYF

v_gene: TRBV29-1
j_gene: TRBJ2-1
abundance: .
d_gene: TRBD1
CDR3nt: TGCAGCGTTCCCAGGGGGCTTCTGAGCTCCTACAATGAGCAGTTCTTC
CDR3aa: CSVPRGLLSSYNEQFF

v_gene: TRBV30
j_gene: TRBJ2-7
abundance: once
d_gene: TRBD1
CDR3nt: TGTGCCTACGGACAGGGGGTTGGAGAGCAGTACTTC
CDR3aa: CAYGQGVGEQYF

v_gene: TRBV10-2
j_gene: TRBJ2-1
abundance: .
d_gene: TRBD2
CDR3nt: TGCGCCAGCAGTGTGGGTAGCGGGGGATTCTCCTACAATGAGCAGTTCTTC
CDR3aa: CASSVGSGGFSYNEQFF

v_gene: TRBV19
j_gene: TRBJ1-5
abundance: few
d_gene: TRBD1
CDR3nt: TGTGCCAGTAGTTGGGACAGGGGTTCCCCAAATCAGCCCCAGCATTTT
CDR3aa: CASSWDRGSPNQPQHF

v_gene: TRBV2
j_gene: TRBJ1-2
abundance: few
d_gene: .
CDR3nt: TGTGCCAGCAGTGGTACCAGACAGGCCGGCTACACCTTC
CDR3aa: CASSGTRQAGYTF

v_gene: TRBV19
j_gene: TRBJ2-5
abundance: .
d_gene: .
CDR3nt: TGTGCCAGTAGTAGCAGTAAAGAGACCCAGTACTTC
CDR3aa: CASSSSKETQYF

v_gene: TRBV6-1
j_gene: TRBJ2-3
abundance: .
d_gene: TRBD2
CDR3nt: TGTGCCAGCAGTGAGGCTAGCGGGAGGAAGGGTACGCAGTATTTT
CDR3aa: CASSEASGRKGTQYF

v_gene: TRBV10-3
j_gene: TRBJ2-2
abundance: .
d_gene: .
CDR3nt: TGTGCCATCAGAGTGGCGGGGCGGGGCTCCGCGAACACCGGGGAGCTGTTTTTT
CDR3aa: CAIRVAGRGSANTGELFF

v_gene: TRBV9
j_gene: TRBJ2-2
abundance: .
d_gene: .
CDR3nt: TGTGCCAGCAGCGTAGAGGAGCGCACCGGGGAGCTGTTTTTT
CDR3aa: CASSVEERTGELFF

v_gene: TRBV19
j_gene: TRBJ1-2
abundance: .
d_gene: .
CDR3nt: TGTGCCAGTAGTACCGCGGGGGTCGGCTACACCTTC
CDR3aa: CASSTAGVGYTF

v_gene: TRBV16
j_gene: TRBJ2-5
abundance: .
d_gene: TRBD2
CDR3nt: TGTGCCAGCAGCCAATTTCGGGAGGGCCGAAGGGAGACCCAGTACTTC
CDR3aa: CASSQFREGRRETQYF

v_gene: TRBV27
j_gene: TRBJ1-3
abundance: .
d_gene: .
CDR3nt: TGTGCCAGCAGGCGAAGGTCCGGACAGGGAAACACCATATATTTT
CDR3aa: CASRRRSGQGNTIYF

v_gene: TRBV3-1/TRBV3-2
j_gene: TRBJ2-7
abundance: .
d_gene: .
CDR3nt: TGTGCCAGCAGCCAAGCCCAAACAGGCGCCTACGAGCAGTACTTC
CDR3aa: CASSQAQTGAYEQYF

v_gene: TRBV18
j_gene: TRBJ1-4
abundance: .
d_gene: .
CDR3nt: TGTGCCAGCTCACCAGAGTATCAGGTTAATGAAAAACTGTTTTTT
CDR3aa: CASSPEYQVNEKLFF

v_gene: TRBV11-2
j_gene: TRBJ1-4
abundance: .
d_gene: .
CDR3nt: TGTGCCAGCAGCTTAGGGGACTTTAATGAAAAACTGTTTTTT
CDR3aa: CASSLGDFNEKLFF

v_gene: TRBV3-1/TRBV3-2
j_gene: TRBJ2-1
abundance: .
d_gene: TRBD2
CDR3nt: TGTGCCAGCAGTCCTAGACTAGCGGGAGTTTATAATGAGCAGTTCTTC
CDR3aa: CASSPRLAGVYNEQFF

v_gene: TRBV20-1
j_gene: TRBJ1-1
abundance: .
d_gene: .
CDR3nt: TGCAGTGCCATTCGGGACACTGAAGCTTTCTTT
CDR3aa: CSAIRDTEAFF